This T cell receptor (beta chain) was found in a study of T cell responses to AZD1222 COVID-19 vaccine. Whole-study results and caveats: The study found vaccine-associated CD4 TCRs spanning spike, dominant at 160-218 and 743-854.

Germline CDR1 SGHTA, CDR2 FQGNSA. The CDR3 is 16 amino acids. V was pared by 1 base and J by 4 bases, with 5 bases of the junction left unmatched. As to this clone: As yet, its antigen is unknown.

TCRdb's table, derived via immunoSEQ multiplex PCR, lists solely in-frame clones and lacks some. The sample has roughly 120,000 clones; 81% are singletons. Sample: peripheral blood, taken on day 0 of AZD1222 vaccination. This sequence joins TRBV7-2 and TRBJ1-3, with 9 bases matching TRBD1. The TCR originated in an adult in good health. CDR3 nucleotides: TGTGCCAGCAGCTTAGATGGGACAGGGAACGGAAACACCATATATTTT. Protein: CASSLDGTGNGNTIYF.